One T cell receptor (beta chain) is described in this entry. This sample stems from a study of cytotoxic CD8 clonotypes in ibrutinib-treated CLL. About the study: Mean values per sample were a few hundred thousand productive templates and 94,082 productive rearrangements.

Sequencing was performed with immunoSEQ multiplex PCR; in TCRdb, only in-frame clones are kept and a portion is missing. The table shows around 140,000 clones, with about 78% occurring only once. V was trimmed by 4 bases and J by 6 bases, leaving 17 bases between them. Germline values: CDR1 SGHRS, CDR2 YFSETQ. This CDR3 is built from 14 residues. Sample: PBMCs, taken after 24 months of ibrutinib treatment. The origin of this receptor is a human donor with chronic lymphocytic leukemia. This chain uses TRBV5-1 with TRBJ2-7; D is possibly TRBD2 (6 bases). CDR3 sequence reads: CASSKAAGSLEQYF. DNA of the CDR3: TGCGCCAGCAGCAAGGCGGCGGGATCCCTCGAGCAGTACTTC.